The clone carrying this TCR beta chain was counted ten times or more. The sample belongs to a study of T-cell memory formation after mild COVID-19. The CDR3 is made up of 15 amino acids. Germline V gives CDR1 SGHVS, CDR2 FQNEAQ. V lost 5 bases, J lost 7 bases, and 11 bases stayed unmatched. TCRdb reprocessed the 5' RACE reads via MiXCR and lists one record per CDR3 protein. The data hold over 250,000 distinct CDR3 sequences, with about 15% observed a single time. Input material: PBMCs or a T cell subset sorted from them (not recorded which). The genes are TRBV7-8 and TRBJ2-1, with 7 bases identical to TRBD2. This sequence was found in a man younger than 35 who had mild COVID-19 (a few samples of this study predate the infection). Cell type and time point are not known. CDR3 coding DNA: TGTGCCAGCAGCAACGGACTAGAGGGACGGAATGAGCAGTTCTTC. Its translation: CASSNGLEGRNEQFF.